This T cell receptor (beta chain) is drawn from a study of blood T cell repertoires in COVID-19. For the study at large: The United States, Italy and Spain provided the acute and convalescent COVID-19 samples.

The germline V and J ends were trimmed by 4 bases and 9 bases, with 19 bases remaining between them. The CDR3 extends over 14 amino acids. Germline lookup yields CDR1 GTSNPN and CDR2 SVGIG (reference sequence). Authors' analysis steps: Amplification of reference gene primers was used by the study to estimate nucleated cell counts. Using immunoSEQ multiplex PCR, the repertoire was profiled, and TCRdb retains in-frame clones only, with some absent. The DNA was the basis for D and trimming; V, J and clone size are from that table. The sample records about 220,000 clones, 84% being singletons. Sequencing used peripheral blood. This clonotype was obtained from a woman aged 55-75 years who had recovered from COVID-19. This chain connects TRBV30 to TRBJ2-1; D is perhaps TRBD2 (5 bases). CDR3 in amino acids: CAWKESPGNPEQFF. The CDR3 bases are TGTGCCTGGAAGGAGAGTCCCGGGAACCCTGAGCAGTTCTTC. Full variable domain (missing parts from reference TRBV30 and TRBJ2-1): SQTIHQWPATLVQPVGSPLSLECTVEGTSNPNLYWYRQAAGRGLQLLFYSVGIGQISSEVPQNLSASRPQDRQFILSSKKLLLSDSGFYLCAWKESPGNPEQFFGPGTRLTVL.